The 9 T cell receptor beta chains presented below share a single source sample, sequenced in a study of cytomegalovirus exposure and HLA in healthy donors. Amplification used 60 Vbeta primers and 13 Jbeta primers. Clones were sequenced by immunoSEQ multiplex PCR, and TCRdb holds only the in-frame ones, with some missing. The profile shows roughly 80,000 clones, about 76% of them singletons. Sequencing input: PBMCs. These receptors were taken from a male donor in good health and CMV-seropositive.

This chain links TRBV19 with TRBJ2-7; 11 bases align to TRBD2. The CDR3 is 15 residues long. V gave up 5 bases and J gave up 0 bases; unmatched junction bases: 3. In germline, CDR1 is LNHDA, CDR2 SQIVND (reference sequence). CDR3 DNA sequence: TGTGCCAGTAGTGCTAGCGGGGGGACCTCCTACGAGCAGTACTTC. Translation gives CASSASGGTSYEQYF.

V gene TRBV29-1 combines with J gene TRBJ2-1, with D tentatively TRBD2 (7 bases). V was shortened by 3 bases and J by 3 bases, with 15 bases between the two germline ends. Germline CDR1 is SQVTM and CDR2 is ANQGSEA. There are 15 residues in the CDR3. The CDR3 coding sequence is TGCAGCGTTGAGGGGGTCGGGGGGCACTACAATGAGCAGTTCTTC. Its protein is CSVEGVGGHYNEQFF.

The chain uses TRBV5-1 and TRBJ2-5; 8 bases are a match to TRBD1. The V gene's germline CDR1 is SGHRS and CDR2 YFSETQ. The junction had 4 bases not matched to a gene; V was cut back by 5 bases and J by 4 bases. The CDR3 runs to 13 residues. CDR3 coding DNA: TGCGCCAGCAGTCCACAGGGGGGAGAGACCCAGTACTTC. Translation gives CASSPQGGETQYF.

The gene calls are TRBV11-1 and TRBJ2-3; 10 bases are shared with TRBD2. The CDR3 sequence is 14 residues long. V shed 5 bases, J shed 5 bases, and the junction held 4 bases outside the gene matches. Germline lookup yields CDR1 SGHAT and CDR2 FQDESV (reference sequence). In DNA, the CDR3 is TGTGCCAGCAGCCGAGCGGGGGGGGTAGATACGCAGTATTTT. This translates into CASSRAGGVDTQYF.

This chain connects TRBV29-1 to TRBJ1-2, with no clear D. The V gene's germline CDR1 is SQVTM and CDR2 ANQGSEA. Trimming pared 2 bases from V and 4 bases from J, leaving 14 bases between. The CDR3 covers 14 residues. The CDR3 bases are TGCAGCGTTGAAACCCTTAGATTTTCCTATGGCTACACCTTC. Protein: CSVETLRFSYGYTF.

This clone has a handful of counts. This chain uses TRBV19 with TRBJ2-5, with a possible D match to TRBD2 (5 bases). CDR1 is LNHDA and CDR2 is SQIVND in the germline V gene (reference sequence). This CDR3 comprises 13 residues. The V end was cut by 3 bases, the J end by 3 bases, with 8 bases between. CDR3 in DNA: TGTGCCAGTAGTATGGCGGAGGAAGAGACCCAGTACTTC. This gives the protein CASSMAEEETQYF.

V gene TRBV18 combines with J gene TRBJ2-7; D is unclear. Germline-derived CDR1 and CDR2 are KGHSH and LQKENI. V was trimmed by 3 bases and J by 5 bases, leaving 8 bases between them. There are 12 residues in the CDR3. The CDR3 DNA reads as TGTGCCAGCTCACCGAAAGAGGACGAGCAGTACTTC. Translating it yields CASSPKEDEQYF.

The CDR3 protein is CASSLLDRGDNSPLHF. Here the CDR3 DNA reads TGTGCCAGCAGCTTGTTGGACAGGGGAGATAATTCACCCCTCCACTTT. The chain uses TRBV5-6 and TRBJ1-6; 9 bases are a match to TRBD1. The length of the CDR3 is 16 residues. Trimming at V came to 1 base and at J to 5 bases, leaving 4 bases not matched to a gene. Germline V gene data show CDR1 as SGHDT and CDR2 as YYEEEE.

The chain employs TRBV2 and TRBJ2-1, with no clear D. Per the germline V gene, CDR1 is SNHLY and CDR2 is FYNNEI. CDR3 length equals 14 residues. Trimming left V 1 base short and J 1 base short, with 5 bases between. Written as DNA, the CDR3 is TGTGCCAGCAGTGAAGGTCTATCCTACAATGAGCAGTTCTTC. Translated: CASSEGLSYNEQFF. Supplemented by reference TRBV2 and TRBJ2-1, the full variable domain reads EPEVTQTPSHQVTQMGQEVILRCVPISNHLYFYWYRQILGQKVEFLVSFYNNEISEKSEIFDDQFSVERPDGSNFTLKIRSTKLEDSAMYFCASSEGLSYNEQFFGPGTRLTVL.